Listed below are T cell receptor beta chains from one sample, sequenced in a study of blood T cell repertoires in COVID-19. TCRdb's copy holds only in-frame clones and misses some; the assay was immunoSEQ multiplex PCR. The profile shows about 270,000 clones, 89% of them singletons. The sample taken for sequencing was peripheral blood. The receptors were gathered from a man aged 50 to 59 with acute or convalescent COVID-19. Each CDR3 is given with its conserved first and last residue. The order of the fields is clone size, D gene, J gene, V gene, CDR3 DNA, CDR3 protein. A D gene is named only where the DNA matches it firmly. Only some rows state a clone size, as once, few, many or a class for expanded clones.

>-|TRBD1|TRBJ2-1|TRBV10-1
TGCGCCAGCAGGGGGGACAGAAACAATGAGCAGTTCTTC
CASRGDRNNEQFF
>-|TRBD2|TRBJ2-5|TRBV7-7
TGTGCTAGCAGCGGGGCTAGCGGTCAAGAGACCCAGTACTTC
CASSGASGQETQYF
>-|-|TRBJ2-7|TRBV10-3
TGTGCCATCAGTGAGCTCTACGAGCAGTACTTC
CAISELYEQYF
>-|-|TRBJ1-4|TRBV19
TGTGCCAGTAGTATACAGGGGTTGTCTAATGAAAAACTGTTTTTT
CASSIQGLSNEKLFF
>few|TRBD1|TRBJ1-4|TRBV30
TGTGCCTTGGCCCCGGGACAGAGCACAACTAATGAAAAACTGTTTTTT
CALAPGQSTTNEKLFF
>-|-|TRBJ2-7|TRBV10-2
TGCGCCAGCAGTGAGGCGGGCTCCTACGAGCAGTACTTC
CASSEAGSYEQYF
>-|-|TRBJ1-6|TRBV6-5
TGTGCCAGCAAGGCGGGGGGGGCGGGTAATTCACCCCTCCACTTT
CASKAGGAGNSPLHF
>few|TRBD1|TRBJ2-7|TRBV27
TGTGCCAGCAGTTTAACCCATCCGGGACAGGGAGACGAGCAGTACTTC
CASSLTHPGQGDEQYF
>-|TRBD1|TRBJ1-2|TRBV12-3/TRBV12-4
TGTGCCAGCAGTTATGGGACAGGGGCTTACACCTTC
CASSYGTGAYTF
>-|TRBD1|TRBJ2-7|TRBV29-1
TGCAGCGGCCGGGACAGGGTACACGAGCAGTACTTC
CSGRDRVHEQYF
>few|-|TRBJ2-1|TRBV7-3
TGTGCCAGCAGCTTAGTCCTGGCGGCAACGTACAATGAGCAGTTCTTC
CASSLVLAATYNEQFF
>-|-|TRBJ1-1|TRBV7-8
TGTGCCAGCAGCTTAGGGAGAGCAGGGGAGACTGAAGCTTTCTTT
CASSLGRAGETEAFF
>-|-|TRBJ1-2|TRBV30
TGTGCCTGGATGGATTGGGGCGGCTATGGCTACACCTTC
CAWMDWGGYGYTF
>-|-|TRBJ1-2|TRBV7-9
TGTGCCAGCAGCTCCAGGTCCAACTATGGCTACACCTTC
CASSSRSNYGYTF
>-|-|TRBJ1-4|TRBV5-4
TGTGCCAGCAGCTTGCCAGGGGTCGGCGAAAAACTGTTTTTT
CASSLPGVGEKLFF
>-|-|TRBJ2-7|TRBV19
TGTGCCAGTAGACGTGGCAGGGACTACGAGCAGTACTTC
CASRRGRDYEQYF
>-|-|TRBJ2-7|TRBV11-2
TGTGCCAGCAGCTTAGGTCGGGTCTACGAGCAGTACTTC
CASSLGRVYEQYF
>-|-|TRBJ1-1|TRBV29-1
TGCAGCGTTGGCGGGCGGTTCACTGAAGCTTTCTTT
CSVGGRFTEAFF
>-|-|TRBJ2-7|TRBV4-1
TGCGCCAGCAGCCAAGATAATGGTGGCTCGGGCTACGAGCAGTACTTC
CASSQDNGGSGYEQYF
>-|-|TRBJ1-5|TRBV19
TGTGCCAGTACCCCCGGGGGGACAAACAATCAGCCCCAGCATTTT
CASTPGGTNNQPQHF